This TCR beta chain was profiled in a study of blood T cell repertoires in COVID-19. Study-wide context: The United States, Italy and Spain supplied acute and convalescent COVID-19 samples. T cells, B-cell-depleted T cells, or PBMCs supplied cDNA or gDNA.

Germline assignment: CDR1 LGHDT and CDR2 YNNKEL (reference sequence). This CDR3 comprises 14 residues. V shed 4 bases and J shed 4 bases, with 11 bases lying between them. Methods used by the authors: Estimates of nucleated cell counts were drawn from the amplification of reference gene primers. Method: immunoSEQ multiplex PCR; TCRdb's copy keeps in-frame clones and lacks some. V and J calls and clone size come straight from that table; D and trimming were deduced from the DNA. The sample has 300,000 or so clones; roughly 80% are singletons. The receptor was isolated from a woman between 45 and 60 years old with active or convalescent COVID-19. Sequencing used peripheral blood. The chain recombines TRBV3-1 (or the pseudogene TRBV3-2) with TRBJ1-3; D ambiguous. CDR3 protein: CASSRRGIGNTIYF. In nucleotides, the CDR3 is TGTGCCAGCAGCCGTCGAGGAATCGGAAACACCATATATTTT.